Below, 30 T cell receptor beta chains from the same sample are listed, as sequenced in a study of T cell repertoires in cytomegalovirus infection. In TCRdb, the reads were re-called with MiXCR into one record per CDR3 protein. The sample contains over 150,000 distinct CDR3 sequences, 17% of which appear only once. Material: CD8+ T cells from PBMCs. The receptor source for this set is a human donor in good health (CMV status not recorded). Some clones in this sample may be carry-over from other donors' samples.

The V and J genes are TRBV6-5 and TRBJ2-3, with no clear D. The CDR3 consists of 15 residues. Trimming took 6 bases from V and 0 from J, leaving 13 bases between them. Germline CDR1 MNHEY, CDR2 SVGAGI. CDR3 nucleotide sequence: TGTGCCAGCAGCCTAATGCCAGCGAGCACAGATACGCAGTATTTT. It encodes CASSLMPASTDTQYF.

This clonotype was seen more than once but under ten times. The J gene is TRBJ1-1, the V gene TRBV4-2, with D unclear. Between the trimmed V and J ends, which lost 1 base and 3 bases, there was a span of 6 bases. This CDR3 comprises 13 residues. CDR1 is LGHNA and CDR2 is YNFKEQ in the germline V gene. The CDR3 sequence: CASSQAGYTEAFF. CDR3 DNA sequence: TGTGCCAGCAGCCAAGCAGGTTACACTGAAGCTTTCTTT.

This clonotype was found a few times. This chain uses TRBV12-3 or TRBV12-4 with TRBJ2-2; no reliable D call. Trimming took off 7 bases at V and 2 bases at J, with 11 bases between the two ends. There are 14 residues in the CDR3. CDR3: CASKTWVNTGELFF. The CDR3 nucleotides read TGTGCCAGCAAGACATGGGTAAACACCGGGGAGCTGTTTTTT.

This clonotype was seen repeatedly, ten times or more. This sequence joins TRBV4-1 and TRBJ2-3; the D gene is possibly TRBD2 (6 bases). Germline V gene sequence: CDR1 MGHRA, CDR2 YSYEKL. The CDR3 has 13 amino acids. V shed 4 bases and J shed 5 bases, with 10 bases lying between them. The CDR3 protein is CASSPPGEDTQYF. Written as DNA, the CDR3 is TGCGCCAGCAGCCCCCCGGGGGAAGATACGCAGTATTTT.

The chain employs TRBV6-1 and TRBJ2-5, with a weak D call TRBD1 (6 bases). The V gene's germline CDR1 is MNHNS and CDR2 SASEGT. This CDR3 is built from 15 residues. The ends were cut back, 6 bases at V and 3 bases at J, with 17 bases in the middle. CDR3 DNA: TGTGCCAGCAGCCTAATTTACAGGGATAAAGAGACCCAGTACTTC. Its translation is CASSLIYRDKETQYF.

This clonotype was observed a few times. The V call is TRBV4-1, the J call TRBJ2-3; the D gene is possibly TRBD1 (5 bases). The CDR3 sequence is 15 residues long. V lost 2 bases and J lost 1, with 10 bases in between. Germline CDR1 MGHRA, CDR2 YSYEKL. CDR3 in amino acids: CASSQLRGGTDTQYF. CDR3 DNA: TGCGCCAGCAGCCAACTAAGGGGTGGCACAGATACGCAGTATTTT.

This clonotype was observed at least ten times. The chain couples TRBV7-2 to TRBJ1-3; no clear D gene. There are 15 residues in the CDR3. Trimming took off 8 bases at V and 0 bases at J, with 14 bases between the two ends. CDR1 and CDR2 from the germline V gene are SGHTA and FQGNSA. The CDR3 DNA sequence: TGTGCCAGCCGGCTAGACGGGAGCTCTGGAAACACCATATATTTT. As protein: CASRLDGSSGNTIYF.

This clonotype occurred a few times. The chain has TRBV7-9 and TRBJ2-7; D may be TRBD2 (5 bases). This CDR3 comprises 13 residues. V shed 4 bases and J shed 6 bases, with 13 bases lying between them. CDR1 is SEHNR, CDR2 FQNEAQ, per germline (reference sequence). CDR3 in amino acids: CASSSGIGFEQYF. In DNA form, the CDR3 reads TGTGCCAGCAGCTCCGGGATCGGGTTCGAGCAGTACTTC.

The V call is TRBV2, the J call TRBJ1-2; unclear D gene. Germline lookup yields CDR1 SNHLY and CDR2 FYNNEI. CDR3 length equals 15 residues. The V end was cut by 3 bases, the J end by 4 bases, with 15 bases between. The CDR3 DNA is TGTGCCAGCAGTGACGTCTCGGCAGTCGTCTATGGCTACACCTTC. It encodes CASSDVSAVVYGYTF.

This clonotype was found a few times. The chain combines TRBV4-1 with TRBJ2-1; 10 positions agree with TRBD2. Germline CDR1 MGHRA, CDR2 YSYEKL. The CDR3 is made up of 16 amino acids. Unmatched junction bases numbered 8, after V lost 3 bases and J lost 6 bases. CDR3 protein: CASSHDLAGAANEQFF. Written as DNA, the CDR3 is TGCGCCAGCAGCCATGACCTAGCGGGGGCTGCCAATGAGCAGTTCTTC.

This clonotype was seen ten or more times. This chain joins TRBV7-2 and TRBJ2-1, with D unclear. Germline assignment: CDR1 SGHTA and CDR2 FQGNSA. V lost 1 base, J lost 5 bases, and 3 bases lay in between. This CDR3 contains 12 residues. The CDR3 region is CASSLVNNEQFF. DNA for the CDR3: TGTGCCAGCAGCTTAGTCAACAATGAGCAGTTCTTC. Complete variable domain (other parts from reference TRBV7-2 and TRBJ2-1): GAGVSQSPSNKVTEKGKDVELRCDPISGHTALYWYRQSLGQGLEFLIYFQGNSAPDKSGLPSDRFSAERTGGSVSTLTIQRTQQEDSAVYLCASSLVNNEQFFGPGTRLTVL.

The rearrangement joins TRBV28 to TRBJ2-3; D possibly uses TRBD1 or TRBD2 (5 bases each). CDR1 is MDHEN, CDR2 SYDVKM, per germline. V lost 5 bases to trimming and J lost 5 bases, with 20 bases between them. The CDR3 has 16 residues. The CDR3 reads CASSPLEGIIRDTQYF. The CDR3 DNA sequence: TGTGCCAGCAGTCCCCTTGAGGGGATAATTAGAGATACGCAGTATTTT.

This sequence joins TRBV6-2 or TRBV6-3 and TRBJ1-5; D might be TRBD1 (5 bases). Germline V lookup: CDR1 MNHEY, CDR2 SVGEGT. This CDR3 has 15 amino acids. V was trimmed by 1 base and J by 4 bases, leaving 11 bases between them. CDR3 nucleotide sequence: TGTGCCAGCAGTTACTTGGGGTCAGGGAATCAGCCCCAGCATTTT. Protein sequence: CASSYLGSGNQPQHF.

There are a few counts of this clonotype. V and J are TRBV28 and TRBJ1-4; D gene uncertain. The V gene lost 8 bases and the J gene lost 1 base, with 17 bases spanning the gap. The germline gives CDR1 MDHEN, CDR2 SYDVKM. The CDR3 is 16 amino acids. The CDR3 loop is CASAGSPTLTNEKLFF. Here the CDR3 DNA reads TGTGCCAGCGCAGGATCGCCAACTCTAACTAATGAAAAACTGTTTTTT.

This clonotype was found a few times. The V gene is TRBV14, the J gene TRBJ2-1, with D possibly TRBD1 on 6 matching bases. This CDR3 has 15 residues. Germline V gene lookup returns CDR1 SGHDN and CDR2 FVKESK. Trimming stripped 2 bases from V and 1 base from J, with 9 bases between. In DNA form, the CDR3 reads TGTGCCAGCAGCCAAACAGGGTGGTCCTACAATGAGCAGTTCTTC. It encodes CASSQTGWSYNEQFF.

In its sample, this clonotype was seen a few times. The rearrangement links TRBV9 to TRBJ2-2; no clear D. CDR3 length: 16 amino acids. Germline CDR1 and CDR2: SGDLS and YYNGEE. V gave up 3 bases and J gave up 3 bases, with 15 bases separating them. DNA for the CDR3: TGTGCCAGCAGCGCCCCAGCCCTGGCCGACACCGGGGAGCTGTTTTTT. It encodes CASSAPALADTGELFF.

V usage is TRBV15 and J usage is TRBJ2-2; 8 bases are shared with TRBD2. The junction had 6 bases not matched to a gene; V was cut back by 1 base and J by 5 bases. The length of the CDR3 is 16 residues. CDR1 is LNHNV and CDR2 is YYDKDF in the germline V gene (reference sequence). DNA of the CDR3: TGTGCCACCAGCAGAGTGAGCGGGGGTTGGACCGGGGAGCTGTTTTTT. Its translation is CATSRVSGGWTGELFF.

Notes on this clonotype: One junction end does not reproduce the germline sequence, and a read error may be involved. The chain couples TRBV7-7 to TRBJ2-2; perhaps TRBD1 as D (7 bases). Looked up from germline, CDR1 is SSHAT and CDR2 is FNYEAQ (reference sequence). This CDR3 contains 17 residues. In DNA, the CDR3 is TGTGCTAGCAGCTTATCACTCGGGACAGCGGGCACCGGGGAGCTGTTTTTT. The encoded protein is CASSLSLGTAGTGELFF.

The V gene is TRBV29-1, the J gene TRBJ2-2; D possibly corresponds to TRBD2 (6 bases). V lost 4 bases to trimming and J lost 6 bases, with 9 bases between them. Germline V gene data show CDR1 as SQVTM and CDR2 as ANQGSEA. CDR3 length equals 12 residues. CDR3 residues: CSVGRGAGELFF. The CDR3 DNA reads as TGCAGCGTTGGGCGGGGCGCCGGGGAGCTGTTTTTT.

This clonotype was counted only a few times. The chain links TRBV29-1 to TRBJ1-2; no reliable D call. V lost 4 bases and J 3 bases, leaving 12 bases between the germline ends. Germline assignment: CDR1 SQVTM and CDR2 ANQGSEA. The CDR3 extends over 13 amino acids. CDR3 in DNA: TGCAGCGTTGGTGGGGTTTTAGACTATGGCTACACCTTC. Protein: CSVGGVLDYGYTF.

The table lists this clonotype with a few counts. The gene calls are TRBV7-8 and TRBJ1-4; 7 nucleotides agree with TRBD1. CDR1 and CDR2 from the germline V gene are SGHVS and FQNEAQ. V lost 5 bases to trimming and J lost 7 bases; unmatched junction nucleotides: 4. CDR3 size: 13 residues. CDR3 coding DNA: TGTGCCAGCAGCGACGCAGGGGGTGAAAAACTGTTTTTT. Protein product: CASSDAGGEKLFF.

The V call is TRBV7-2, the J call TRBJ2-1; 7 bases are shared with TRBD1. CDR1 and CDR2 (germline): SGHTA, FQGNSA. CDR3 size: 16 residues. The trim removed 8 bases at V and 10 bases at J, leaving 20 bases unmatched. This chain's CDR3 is CASERGKGGPKREQFF. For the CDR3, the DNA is TGTGCCAGCGAAAGAGGGAAAGGGGGCCCTAAAAGGGAGCAGTTCTTC.

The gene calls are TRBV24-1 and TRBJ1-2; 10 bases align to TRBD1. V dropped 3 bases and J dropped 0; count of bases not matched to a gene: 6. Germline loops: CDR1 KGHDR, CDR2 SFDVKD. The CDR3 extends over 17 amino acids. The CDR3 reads CATSDRDRGRANYGYTF. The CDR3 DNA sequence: TGTGCCACCAGTGATCGGGACAGGGGCCGAGCTAACTATGGCTACACCTTC.

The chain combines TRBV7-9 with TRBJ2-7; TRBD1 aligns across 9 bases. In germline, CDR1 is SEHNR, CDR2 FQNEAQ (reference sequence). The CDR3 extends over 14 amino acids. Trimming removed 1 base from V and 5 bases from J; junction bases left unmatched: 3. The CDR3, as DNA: TGTGCCAGCAGCTTAGGACAGGGGGGTCACGAGCAGTACTTC. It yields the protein CASSLGQGGHEQYF.

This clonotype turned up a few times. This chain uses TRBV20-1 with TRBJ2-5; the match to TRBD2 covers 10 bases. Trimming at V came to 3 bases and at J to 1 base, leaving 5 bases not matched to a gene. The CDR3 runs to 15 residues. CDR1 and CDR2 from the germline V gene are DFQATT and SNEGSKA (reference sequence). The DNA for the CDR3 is TGCAGTGCTAGTTCGGCTAGCGGGGGCCAAGAGACCCAGTACTTC. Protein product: CSASSASGGQETQYF.

The CDR3: CASSLSGDVNEKLFF. For the CDR3, the DNA is TGTGCCAGCAGTTTATCCGGGGACGTTAATGAAAAACTGTTTTTT. The chain employs TRBV28 and TRBJ1-4, with D possibly being TRBD1 (5 bases). The CDR3 is made up of 15 amino acids. Germline loops: CDR1 MDHEN, CDR2 SYDVKM. V was shortened by 1 base and J by 4 bases, with 10 bases between the two germline ends.

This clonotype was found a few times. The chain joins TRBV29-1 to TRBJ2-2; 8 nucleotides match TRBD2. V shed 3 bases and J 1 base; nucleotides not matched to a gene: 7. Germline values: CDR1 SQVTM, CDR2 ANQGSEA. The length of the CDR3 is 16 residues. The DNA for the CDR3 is TGCAGCGTTGACCCCCGCGGGGGGCAGAACACCGGGGAGCTGTTTTTT. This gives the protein CSVDPRGGQNTGELFF.

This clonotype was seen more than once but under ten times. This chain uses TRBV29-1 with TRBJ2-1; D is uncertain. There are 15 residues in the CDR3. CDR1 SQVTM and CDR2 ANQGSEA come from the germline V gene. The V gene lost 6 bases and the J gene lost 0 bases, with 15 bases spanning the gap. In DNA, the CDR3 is TGCAGCGTCAACCCCGAGGTGAGCTCCTACAATGAGCAGTTCTTC. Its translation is CSVNPEVSSYNEQFF.

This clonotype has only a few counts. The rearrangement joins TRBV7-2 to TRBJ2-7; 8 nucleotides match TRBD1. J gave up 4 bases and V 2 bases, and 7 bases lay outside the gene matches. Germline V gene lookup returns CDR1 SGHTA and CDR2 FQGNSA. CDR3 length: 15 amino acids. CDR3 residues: CASSLFDRGEYEQYF. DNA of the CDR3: TGTGCCAGCAGCTTATTTGACAGGGGTGAATACGAGCAGTACTTC.

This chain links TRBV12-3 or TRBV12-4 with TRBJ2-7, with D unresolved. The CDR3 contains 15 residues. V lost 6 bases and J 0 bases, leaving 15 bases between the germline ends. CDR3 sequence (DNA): TGTGCCAGCAGCTTGGTTCGTGGCAGCTCCTACGAGCAGTACTTC. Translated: CASSLVRGSSYEQYF.